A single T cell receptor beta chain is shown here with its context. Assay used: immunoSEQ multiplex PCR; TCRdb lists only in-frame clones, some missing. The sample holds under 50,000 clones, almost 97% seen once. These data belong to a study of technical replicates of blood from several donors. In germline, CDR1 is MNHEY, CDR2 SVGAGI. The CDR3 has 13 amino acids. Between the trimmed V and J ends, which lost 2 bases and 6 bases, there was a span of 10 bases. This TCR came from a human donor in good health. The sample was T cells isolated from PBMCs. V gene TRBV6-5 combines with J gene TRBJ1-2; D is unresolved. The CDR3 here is CASSYVEGDGYTF. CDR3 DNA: TGTGCCAGCAGTTACGTCGAGGGTGATGGCTACACCTTC.